This T cell receptor beta chain was sequenced during a study of cytomegalovirus exposure and HLA in healthy donors. This clone showed up just a few times. The target antigen is unknown. Primers: 60 Vbeta forward and 13 Jbeta reverse. The table came from immunoSEQ multiplex PCR; TCRdb's copy has only in-frame clones and leaves some out. This table has about 220,000 clones, about 80% appearing once. General study points: Information on immune exposure was restricted to one variable (CMV serostatus).

CDR1 and CDR2 (germline): MNHEY, SVGAGI. The length of the CDR3 is 14 residues. The ends were cut back, 10 bases at V and 1 base at J, with 15 bases in the middle. Sequencing input: PBMCs. V gene TRBV6-5 combines with J gene TRBJ2-3; TRBD2 is a possible D gene (6 bases). This receptor was obtained from a man in his forties in good health and CMV-seropositive. CDR3 protein: CATDGGGGTDTQYF. For the CDR3, the DNA is TGTGCCACTGACGGGGGTGGGGGCACAGATACGCAGTATTTT.